This T cell receptor (beta chain) was retrieved from a study of PD-1 blockade in classical Hodgkin lymphoma. Profiled with immunoSEQ multiplex PCR; TCRdb holds only in-frame clones, not every one. This sample has tens of thousands of clones, with over 70% found just once. No patient escaped relapse after autologous stem cell transplantation, and brentuximab vedotin exposure varied. V lost 5 bases and J lost 5, with 22 bases in between. In germline, CDR1 is SGHVS, CDR2 FNYEAQ. The length of the CDR3 is 17 residues. This sample comprised peripheral blood mononuclear cells (PBMCs), obtained before the second cycle of nivolumab. The TCR comes from a human donor with classical Hodgkin lymphoma. The chain joins TRBV7-6 to TRBJ2-4; a possible D gene is TRBD2 (7 bases). CDR3 sequence reads: CASSPSSGGSWENIQYF. In nucleotides, the CDR3 is TGTGCCAGCAGCCCATCATCGGGGGGCTCATGGGAAAACATTCAGTACTTC.